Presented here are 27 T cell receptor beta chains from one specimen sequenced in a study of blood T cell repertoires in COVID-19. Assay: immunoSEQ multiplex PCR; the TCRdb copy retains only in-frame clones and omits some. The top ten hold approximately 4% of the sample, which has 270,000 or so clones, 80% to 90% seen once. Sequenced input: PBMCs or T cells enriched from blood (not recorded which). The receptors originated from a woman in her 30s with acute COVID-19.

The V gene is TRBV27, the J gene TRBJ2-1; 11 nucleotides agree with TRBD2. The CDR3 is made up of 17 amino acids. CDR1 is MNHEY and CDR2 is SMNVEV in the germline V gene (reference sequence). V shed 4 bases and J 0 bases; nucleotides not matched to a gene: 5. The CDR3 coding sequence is TGTGCCAGCAGTTCCCGACTAGCGGGAAGCTCCTACAATGAGCAGTTCTTC. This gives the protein CASSSRLAGSSYNEQFF.

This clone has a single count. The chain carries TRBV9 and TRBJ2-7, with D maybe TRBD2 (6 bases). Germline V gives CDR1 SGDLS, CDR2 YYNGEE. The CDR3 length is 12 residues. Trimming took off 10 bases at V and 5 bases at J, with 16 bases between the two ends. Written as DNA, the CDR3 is TGTGCCGGCTCGGACGGGGGTGACGAGCAGTACTTC. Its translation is CAGSDGGDEQYF.

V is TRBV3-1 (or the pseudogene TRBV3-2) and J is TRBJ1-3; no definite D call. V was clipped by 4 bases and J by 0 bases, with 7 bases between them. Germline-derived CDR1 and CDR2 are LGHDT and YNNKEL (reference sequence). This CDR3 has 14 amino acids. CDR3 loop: CASSLSSSGNTIYF. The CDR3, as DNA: TGTGCCAGCAGCCTGTCGTCCTCTGGAAACACCATATATTTT.

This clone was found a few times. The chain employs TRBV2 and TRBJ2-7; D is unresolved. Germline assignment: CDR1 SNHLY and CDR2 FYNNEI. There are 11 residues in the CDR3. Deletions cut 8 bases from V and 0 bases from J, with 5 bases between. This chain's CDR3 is CASEISYEQYF. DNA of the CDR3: TGTGCCAGCGAGATCTCCTACGAGCAGTACTTC.

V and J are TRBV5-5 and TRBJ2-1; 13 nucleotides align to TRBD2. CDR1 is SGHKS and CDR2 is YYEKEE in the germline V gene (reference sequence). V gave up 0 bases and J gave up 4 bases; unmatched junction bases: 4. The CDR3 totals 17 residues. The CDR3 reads CASSLGLAGGPYNEQFF. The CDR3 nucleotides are TGTGCCAGCAGCTTGGGACTAGCGGGAGGCCCATACAATGAGCAGTTCTTC.

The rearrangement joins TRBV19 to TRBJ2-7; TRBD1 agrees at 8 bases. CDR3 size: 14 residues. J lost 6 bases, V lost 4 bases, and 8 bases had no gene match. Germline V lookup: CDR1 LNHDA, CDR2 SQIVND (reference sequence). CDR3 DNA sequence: TGTGCCAGTAGTACTCGGGACAGGTTGGGCGAGCAGTACTTC. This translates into CASSTRDRLGEQYF.

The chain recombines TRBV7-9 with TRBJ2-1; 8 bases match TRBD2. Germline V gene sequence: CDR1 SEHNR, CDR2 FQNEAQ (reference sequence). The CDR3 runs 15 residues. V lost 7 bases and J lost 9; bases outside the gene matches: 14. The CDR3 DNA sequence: TGTGCCAGCAACCCCGGGGCGGGACTAGTCCCTGAGCAGTTCTTC. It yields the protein CASNPGAGLVPEQFF.

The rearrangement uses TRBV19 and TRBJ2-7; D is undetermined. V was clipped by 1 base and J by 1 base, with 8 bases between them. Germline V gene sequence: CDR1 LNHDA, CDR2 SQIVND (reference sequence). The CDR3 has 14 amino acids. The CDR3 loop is CASSIGHGSYEQYF. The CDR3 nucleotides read TGTGCCAGTAGTATAGGCCACGGTTCCTACGAGCAGTACTTC.

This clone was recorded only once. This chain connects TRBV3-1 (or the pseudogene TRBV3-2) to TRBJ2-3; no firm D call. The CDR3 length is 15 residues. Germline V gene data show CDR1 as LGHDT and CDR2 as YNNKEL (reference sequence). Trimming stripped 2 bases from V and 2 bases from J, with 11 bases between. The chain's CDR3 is CASSQRENPTDTQYF. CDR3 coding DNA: TGTGCCAGCAGCCAACGAGAGAACCCCACAGATACGCAGTATTTT.

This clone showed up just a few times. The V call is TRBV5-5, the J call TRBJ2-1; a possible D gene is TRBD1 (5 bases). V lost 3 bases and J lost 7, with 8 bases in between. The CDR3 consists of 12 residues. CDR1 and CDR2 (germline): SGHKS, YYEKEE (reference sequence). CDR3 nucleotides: TGTGCCAGCAGCTGGCCAGGGAATGAGCAGTTCTTC. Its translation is CASSWPGNEQFF.

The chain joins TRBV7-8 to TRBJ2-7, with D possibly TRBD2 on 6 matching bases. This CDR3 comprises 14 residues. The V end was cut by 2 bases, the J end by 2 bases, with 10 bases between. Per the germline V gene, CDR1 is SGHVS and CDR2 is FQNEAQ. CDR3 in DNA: TGTGCCAGCAGCTTATTAGCGGAGGCCTACGAGCAGTACTTC. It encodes CASSLLAEAYEQYF. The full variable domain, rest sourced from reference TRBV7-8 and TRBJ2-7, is GAGVSQSPRYKVAKRGQDVALRCDPISGHVSLFWYQQALGQGPEFLTYFQNEAQLDKSGLPSDRFFAERPEGSVSTLKIQRTQQEDSAVYLCASSLLAEAYEQYFGPGTRLTVT.

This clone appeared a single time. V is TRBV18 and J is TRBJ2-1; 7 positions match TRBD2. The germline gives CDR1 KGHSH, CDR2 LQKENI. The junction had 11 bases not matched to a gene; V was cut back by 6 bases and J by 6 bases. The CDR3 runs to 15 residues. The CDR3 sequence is CASSPGGRSGNEQFF. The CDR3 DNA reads TGTGCCAGCTCTCCGGGAGGTAGAAGCGGCAATGAGCAGTTCTTC. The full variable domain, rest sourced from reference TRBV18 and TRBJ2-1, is NAGVMQNPRHLVRRRGQEARLRCSPMKGHSHVYWYRQLPEEGLKFMVYLQKENIIDESGMPKERFSAEFPKEGPSILRIQQVVRGDSAAYFCASSPGGRSGNEQFFGPGTRLTVL.

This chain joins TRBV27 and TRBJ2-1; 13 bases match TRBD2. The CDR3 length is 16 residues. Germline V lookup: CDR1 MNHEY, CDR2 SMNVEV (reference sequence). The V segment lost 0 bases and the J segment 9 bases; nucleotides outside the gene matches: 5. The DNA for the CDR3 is TGTGCCAGCAGTTTATCCGGACTAGCGGGAGATACTGAGCAGTTCTTC. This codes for CASSLSGLAGDTEQFF.

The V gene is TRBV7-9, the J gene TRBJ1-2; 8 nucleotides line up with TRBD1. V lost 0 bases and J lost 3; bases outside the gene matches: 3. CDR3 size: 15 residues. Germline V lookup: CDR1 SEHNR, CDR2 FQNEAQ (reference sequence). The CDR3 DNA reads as TGTGCCAGCAGCTTAGCTGCAGGGGGCTACTATGGCTACACCTTC. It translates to CASSLAAGGYYGYTF. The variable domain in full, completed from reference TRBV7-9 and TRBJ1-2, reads DTGVSQNPRHKITKRGQNVTFRCDPISEHNRLYWYRQTLGQGPEFLTYFQNEAQLEKSRLLSDRFSAERPKGSFSTLEIQRTEQGDSAMYLCASSLAAGGYYGYTFGSGTRLTVV.

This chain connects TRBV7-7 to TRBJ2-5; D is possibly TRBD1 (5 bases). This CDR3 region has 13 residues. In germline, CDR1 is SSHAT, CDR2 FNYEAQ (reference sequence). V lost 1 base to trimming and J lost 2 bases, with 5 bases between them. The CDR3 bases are TGTGCCAGCAGCTTAGGACAGCAAGAGACCCAGTACTTC. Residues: CASSLGQQETQYF.

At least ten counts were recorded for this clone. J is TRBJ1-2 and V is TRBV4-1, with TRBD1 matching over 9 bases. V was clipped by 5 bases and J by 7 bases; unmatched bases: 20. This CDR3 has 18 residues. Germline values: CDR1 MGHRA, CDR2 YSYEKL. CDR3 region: CASSVPWGVEDRGTGYTF. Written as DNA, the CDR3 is TGCGCCAGCAGCGTACCATGGGGGGTCGAGGACAGGGGTACTGGCTACACCTTC.

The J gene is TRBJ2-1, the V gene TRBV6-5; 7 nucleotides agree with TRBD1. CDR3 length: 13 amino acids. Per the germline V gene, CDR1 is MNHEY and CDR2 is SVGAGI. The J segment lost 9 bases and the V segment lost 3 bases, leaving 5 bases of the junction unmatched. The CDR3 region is CASSYSDRREQFF. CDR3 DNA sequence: TGTGCCAGCAGTTATTCGGACAGGCGTGAGCAGTTCTTC.

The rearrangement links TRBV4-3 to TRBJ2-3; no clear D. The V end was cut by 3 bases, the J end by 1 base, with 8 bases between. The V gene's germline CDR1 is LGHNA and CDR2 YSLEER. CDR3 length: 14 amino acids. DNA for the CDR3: TGCGCCAGCAGCCAGCGCGCCGGCACAGATACGCAGTATTTT. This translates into CASSQRAGTDTQYF.

CDR3 protein: CASSPPSVPDTQYF. The CDR3 bases are TGTGCCAGCAGTCCACCTAGCGTGCCAGATACGCAGTATTTT. The chain carries TRBV28 and TRBJ2-3, with D possibly being TRBD2 (6 bases). CDR1 and CDR2 (germline): MDHEN, SYDVKM. The CDR3 has 14 amino acids. Between the trimmed V and J ends, which lost 5 bases and 4 bases, there was a span of 13 bases.

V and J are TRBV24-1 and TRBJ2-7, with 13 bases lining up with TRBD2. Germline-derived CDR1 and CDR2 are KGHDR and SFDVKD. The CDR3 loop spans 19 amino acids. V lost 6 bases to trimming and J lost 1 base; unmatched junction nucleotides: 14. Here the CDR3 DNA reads TGTGCCACCAGTCCCCAGAGACTAGCGGGAGGACTGATTTCCTACGAGCAGTACTTC. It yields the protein CATSPQRLAGGLISYEQYF.

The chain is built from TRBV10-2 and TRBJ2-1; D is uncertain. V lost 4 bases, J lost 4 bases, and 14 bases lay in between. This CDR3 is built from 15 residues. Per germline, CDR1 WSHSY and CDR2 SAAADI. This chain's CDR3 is CASSVNGVRYNEQFF. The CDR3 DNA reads TGCGCCAGCAGTGTAAACGGAGTCAGATACAATGAGCAGTTCTTC.

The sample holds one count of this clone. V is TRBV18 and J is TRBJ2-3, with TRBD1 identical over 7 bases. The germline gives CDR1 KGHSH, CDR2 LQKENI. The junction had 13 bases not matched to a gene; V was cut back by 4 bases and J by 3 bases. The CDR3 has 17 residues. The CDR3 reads CASSLNVQGSGTDTQYF. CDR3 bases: TGTGCCAGCTCACTGAACGTACAGGGGTCTGGGACAGATACGCAGTATTTT.

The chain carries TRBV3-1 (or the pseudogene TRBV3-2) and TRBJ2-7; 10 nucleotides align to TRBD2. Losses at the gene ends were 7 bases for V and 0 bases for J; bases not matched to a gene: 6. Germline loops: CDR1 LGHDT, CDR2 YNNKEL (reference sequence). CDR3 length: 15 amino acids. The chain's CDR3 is CASTPGLADSYEQYF. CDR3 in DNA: TGTGCCAGCACCCCAGGACTAGCGGACTCCTACGAGCAGTACTTC.

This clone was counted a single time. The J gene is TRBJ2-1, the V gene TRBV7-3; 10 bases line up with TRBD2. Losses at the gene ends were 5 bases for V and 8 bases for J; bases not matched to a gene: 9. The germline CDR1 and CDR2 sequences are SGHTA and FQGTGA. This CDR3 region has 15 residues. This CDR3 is CASSRLAGVKDEQFF. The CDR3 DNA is TGTGCCAGCAGCCGCCTAGCGGGAGTTAAGGATGAGCAGTTCTTC.

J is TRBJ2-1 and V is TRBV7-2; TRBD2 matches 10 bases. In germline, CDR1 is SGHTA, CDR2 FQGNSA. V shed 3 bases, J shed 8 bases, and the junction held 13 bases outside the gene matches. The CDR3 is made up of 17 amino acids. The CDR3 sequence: CASSFVPLASGSDEQFF. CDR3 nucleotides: TGTGCCAGCAGCTTCGTTCCCCTAGCTAGCGGGAGTGATGAGCAGTTCTTC.

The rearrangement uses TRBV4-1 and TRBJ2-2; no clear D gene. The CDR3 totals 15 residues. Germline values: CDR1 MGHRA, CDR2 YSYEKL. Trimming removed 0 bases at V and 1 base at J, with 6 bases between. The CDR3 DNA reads TGCGCCAGCAGCCAAGATTCGGTGAACACCGGGGAGCTGTTTTTT. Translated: CASSQDSVNTGELFF.

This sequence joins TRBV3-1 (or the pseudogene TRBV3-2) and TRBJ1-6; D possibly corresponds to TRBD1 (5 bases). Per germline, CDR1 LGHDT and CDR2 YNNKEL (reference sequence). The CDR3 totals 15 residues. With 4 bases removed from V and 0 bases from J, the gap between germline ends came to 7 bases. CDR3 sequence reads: CASSLGASYNSPLHF. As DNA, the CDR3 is TGTGCCAGCAGCCTTGGGGCCTCCTATAATTCACCCCTCCACTTT.